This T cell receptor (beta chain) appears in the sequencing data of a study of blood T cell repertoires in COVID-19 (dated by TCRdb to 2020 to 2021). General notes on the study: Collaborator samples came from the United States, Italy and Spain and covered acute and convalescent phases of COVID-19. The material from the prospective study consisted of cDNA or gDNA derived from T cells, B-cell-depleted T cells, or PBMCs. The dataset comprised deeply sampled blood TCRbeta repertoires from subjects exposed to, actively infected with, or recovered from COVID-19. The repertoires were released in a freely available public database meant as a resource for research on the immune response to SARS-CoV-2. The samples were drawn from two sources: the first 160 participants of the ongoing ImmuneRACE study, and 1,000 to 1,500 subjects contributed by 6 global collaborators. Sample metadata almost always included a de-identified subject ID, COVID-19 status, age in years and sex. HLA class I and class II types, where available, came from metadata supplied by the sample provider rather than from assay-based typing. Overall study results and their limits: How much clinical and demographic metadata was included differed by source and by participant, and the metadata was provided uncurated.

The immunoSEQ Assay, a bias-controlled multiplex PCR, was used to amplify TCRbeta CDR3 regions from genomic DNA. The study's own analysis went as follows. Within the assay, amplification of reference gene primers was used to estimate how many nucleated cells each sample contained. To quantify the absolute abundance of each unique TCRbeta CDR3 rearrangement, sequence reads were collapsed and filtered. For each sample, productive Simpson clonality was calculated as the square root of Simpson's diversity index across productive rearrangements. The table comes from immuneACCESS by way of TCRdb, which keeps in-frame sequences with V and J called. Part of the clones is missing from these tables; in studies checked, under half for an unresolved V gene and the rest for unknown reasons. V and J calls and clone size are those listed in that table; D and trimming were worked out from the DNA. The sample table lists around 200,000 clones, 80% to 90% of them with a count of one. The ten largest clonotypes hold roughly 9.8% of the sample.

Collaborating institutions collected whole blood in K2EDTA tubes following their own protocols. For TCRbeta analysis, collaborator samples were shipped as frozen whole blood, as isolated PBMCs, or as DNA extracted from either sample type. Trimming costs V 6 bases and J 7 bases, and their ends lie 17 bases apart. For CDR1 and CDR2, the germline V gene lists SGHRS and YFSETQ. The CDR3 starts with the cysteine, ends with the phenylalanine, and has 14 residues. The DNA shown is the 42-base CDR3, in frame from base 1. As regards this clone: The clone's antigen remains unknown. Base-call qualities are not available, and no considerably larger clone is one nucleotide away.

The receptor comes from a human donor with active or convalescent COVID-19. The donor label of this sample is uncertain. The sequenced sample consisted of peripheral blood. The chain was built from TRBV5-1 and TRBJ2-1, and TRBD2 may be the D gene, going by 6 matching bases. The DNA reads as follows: TGCGCCAGCACCGGACCGGGACTGGGGAATGAGCAGTTCTTC. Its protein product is CASTGPGLGNEQFF.